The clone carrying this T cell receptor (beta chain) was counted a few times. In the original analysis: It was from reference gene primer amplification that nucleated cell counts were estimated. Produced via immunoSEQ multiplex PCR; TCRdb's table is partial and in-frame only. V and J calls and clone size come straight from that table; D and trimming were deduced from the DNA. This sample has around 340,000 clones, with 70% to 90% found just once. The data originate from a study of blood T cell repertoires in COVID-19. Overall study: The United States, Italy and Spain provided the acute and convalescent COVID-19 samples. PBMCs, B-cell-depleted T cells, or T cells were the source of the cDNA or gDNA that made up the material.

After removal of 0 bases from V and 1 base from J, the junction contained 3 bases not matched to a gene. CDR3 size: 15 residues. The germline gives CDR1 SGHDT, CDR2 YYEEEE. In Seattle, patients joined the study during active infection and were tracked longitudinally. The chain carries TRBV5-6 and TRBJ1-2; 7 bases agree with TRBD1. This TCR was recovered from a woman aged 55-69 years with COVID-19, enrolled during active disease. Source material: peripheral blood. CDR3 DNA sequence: TGTGCCAGCAGCTTGGCCGGGACAGTTAACTATGGCTACACCTTC. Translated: CASSLAGTVNYGYTF. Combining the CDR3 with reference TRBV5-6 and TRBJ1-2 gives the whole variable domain DAGVTQSPTHLIKTRGQQVTLRCSPKSGHDTVSWYQQALGQGPQFIFQYYEEEERQRGNFPDRFSGHQFPNYSSELNVNALLLGDSALYLCASSLAGTVNYGYTFGSGTRLTVV.